This T cell receptor beta chain was captured in a study of shared clonotypes between healthy human individuals (TCRdb year 2020). General notes on the study: Three men and two women, aged 18 to 49 years, made up the cohort. To estimate repertoire size and how much clonotype sharing occurs between individuals, the study deeply sequenced the blood TCR repertoires of five healthy adults. Different laboratories and diverse techniques were used to prepare libraries and sequence TCR repertoires, to increase sequencing depth and limit assay-specific biases. Leukapheresis yielded between about 0.85 and 10 billion PBMCs per donor. General findings and caveats noted by the study authors: Sampling was restricted to blood, and TCR repertoires in tissue are likely to differ from TCR repertoires in blood. Because the study included a small number of donors, the genetic and exposure-history diversity represented was limited. Based on pairwise subsampling, the degree of clonotype sharing among donors was expected to be affected by sequencing depth.

Healthy HIV-negative adults with no recently reported acute infections or vaccinations were included as donors. Every donor was a Caucasian adult residing in Nashville, Tennessee, USA. For unsorted samples, 80 million to 100 million PBMCs were counted, and genomic DNA was extracted using the QIAamp DNA Blood Mini kit. Blood was collected by leukapheresis, and PBMCs were isolated by Ficoll-Histopaque density gradient centrifugation and then cryopreserved in liquid nitrogen vapor phase. Using the deep immunoSEQ assay, TCR CDR3 regions were amplified from genomic DNA by multiplex PCR. Genomic DNA extracted from each cell subset was distributed evenly over all wells of several immunoSEQ 96-well plates, and each plate served as one replicate. For unsorted PBMC, around 310 ng of genomic DNA, equivalent to about 30,000 T cell genomes, went into each replicate PCR. Unsorted PBMC genomic DNA was sequenced across ten immunoSEQ deep assay plates. Purified libraries were measured with a Qubit 3.0 fluorometer, size-checked on a Bioanalyzer 2100, and measured again with the KAPA Library Quantification kit. Each immunoSEQ 96-well plate was sequenced on its own single-read 150-cycle Illumina NextSeq 550 flow cell. Turning to the authors' computational methods: Because the immunoSEQ output included only junctional sequences and no quality scores, the filtering could not be the same as the filtering used for full-length reads. To assign V/J genes and CDR3, sequences were annotated against IMGT germline references using PyIR, a Python wrapper for IgBLAST v1.9. Reads were removed for weak V/J assignments (E-value above 1e-6), missing CDR3, stop codons, out-of-frame junctions, or ambiguous translated residues. V3J clonotypes were defined as sequences sharing an identical inferred V gene, J gene, and CDR3 amino acid sequence. The percentage overlap between two repertoires was calculated by dividing the number of shared unique clonotypes by the size of the smaller repertoire. RTK rarefaction, the Chao1 estimator, and Recon v2.1 estimates of unobserved clonotypes were used to assess repertoire richness. Not all clones reach the TCRdb copy of this immuneACCESS table, which keeps in-frame sequences only. Checked studies attribute under half of the gap to unresolved V genes and leave the rest unexplained. That table is the source of V, J and clone size, and D and trimming were worked out from the DNA. Counted in this sample were about 490,000 clones; around 78% of them appeared once. Clones ranked in the top ten supply 10% to 15% of the sample.

The CDR1 and CDR2 encoded by the germline V gene (reference sequence) are SGHAT and FQDESV. The CDR3 covers 18 residues, taking in both the cysteine and the phenylalanine. Just the 54-base CDR3 DNA is kept, in frame starting at base 1. At the junction V is shortened by 4 bases and J by 0 bases; bases outside the gene matches: 4. This clone was counted a few times. Its cognate antigen has yet to be identified. Base qualities are not at hand, and no much larger clone is one base apart. Sequences were obtained from PBMCs. This receptor was obtained from a woman in her forties in good health. Some clones in this sample may be carry-over from other donors' samples. In this chain, TRBV11-1 is recombined with TRBJ2-6; 12 bases in between match TRBD2. The CDR3 protein: CASSSGLAGSSGANVLTF. The DNA sequence follows: TGTGCCAGCAGCTCGGGACTAGCGGGTAGCTCTGGGGCCAACGTCCTGACTTTC.